A selection of T cell receptor beta chains follows, all from one sample in a study of Ad26.COV2.S vaccination and SARS-CoV-2 variants. TCRdb's copy holds only in-frame clones and misses some; the assay was immunoSEQ multiplex PCR. The profile covers more than 40,000 clones, with around 83% appearing a single time and less than 60% taken by the ten largest. The sample consisted of peripheral blood, taken after recovery from COVID-19. Receptors were obtained from a human donor who had recovered from COVID-19. CDR3s include the opening cysteine and the closing phenylalanine or tryptophan. D genes are given only for firm matches. Not every row has a clone size; where given, it reads once, few, many or a size class.

>TRBJ2-3|few|TRBD2|TRBV18
TGTGCCAGCTCACCGCGGGAGGGCGGAAATACGCAGTATTTT
CASSPREGGNTQYF
>TRBJ2-5|-|-|TRBV27
TGTGCCAGCAGCCGCAAGCTACAGGGTGGAGAGACCCAGTACTTC
CASSRKLQGGETQYF
>TRBJ2-2|-|TRBD2|TRBV11-2
TGTGCGAGCGGGGCGGGAGTGGGCACCGGGGAGCTGTTTTTT
CASGAGVGTGELFF
>TRBJ2-3|-|-|TRBV7-9
TGTGCCAGCGGTATCACAGATACGCAGTATTTT
CASGITDTQYF
>TRBJ1-4|-|-|TRBV2
TGTGCCACCGCCCGGGACCTCAATGAAAAACTGTTTTTT
CATARDLNEKLFF
>TRBJ1-1|-|-|TRBV7-6
TGTGCCAGCGGACCGAACGTGAACACTGAAGCTTTCTTT
CASGPNVNTEAFF
>TRBJ2-1|-|-|TRBV30
TGTGCCTGGAGTGTCAGAGGCAATGAGCAGTTCTTC
CAWSVRGNEQFF
>TRBJ1-1|-|-|TRBV6-4
TGTGCCAGCAGTGCAATGGGGAACACTGAAGCTTTCTTT
CASSAMGNTEAFF
>TRBJ1-1|once|-|TRBV7-3
TGTGCCAGCAGCCGAGGAACGAACACTGAAGCTTTCTTT
CASSRGTNTEAFF
>TRBJ2-5|-|-|TRBV7-2
TGTGCCAGCAGCTTAAATCAAGGGTTGGAAGAGACCCAGTACTTC
CASSLNQGLEETQYF
>TRBJ2-3|-|-|TRBV9
TGTGCCAGCAGCGTAGCTAGCGGCACAGATACGCAGTATTTT
CASSVASGTDTQYF
>TRBJ1-2|-|-|TRBV5-1
TGCGCCAGCAGCTTAATCGGGCCAGGCGATGGCTACACCTTC
CASSLIGPGDGYTF
>TRBJ1-1|-|-|TRBV10-2
TGCGCCAGCAGTGATCAGCAGGGGATACAAGTGAACACTGAAGCTTTCTTT
CASSDQQGIQVNTEAFF
>TRBJ2-7|-|TRBD1|TRBV10-3
TGTGCCATCCTGGACAGGGCTAGCGAGCAGTACTTC
CAILDRASEQYF
>TRBJ1-3|-|-|TRBV6-5
TGTGCCAGCAGACTAAGCTCTGGAAACACCATATATTTT
CASRLSSGNTIYF
>TRBJ2-7|-|TRBD2|TRBV4-2
TGTGCCAGCAGCCTTTCGGGGGGTCAGGCAAGTTCCCACGAGCAGTACTTC
CASSLSGGQASSHEQYF
>TRBJ1-6|-|TRBD1|TRBV30
TGTGCCTGGAGTGATGGCAGGGGGCCCGAAAATTCACCCCTCCACTTT
CAWSDGRGPENSPLHF
>TRBJ1-5|-|-|TRBV4-1
TGCGCCAGCAGCCAAGGGCCGGCAGGGGAAGATCAGCCCCAGCATTTT
CASSQGPAGEDQPQHF
>TRBJ2-5|medium-sized|-|TRBV12-3/TRBV12-4
TGTGCCAGCAGTTTAACGCAGAGAGAGACCCAGTACTTC
CASSLTQRETQYF
>TRBJ2-2|-|TRBD1|TRBV4-1
TGCGCCAGCAGCCAAGCAGGGGGCGTTCCCGGGGAGCTGTTTTTT
CASSQAGGVPGELFF
>TRBJ2-7|-|-|TRBV28
TGTGCCAGCAGTCCCTTGACAGAGCAGTACTTC
CASSPLTEQYF
>TRBJ1-2|few|-|TRBV3-1/TRBV3-2
TGTGCCAGCAGCCAAGTGCCGGGAAACTATGGCTACACCTTC
CASSQVPGNYGYTF
>TRBJ1-1|-|-|TRBV14
TGTGCCAGCAGCCACCAAGAGAAAGCTTTCTTT
CASSHQEKAFF
>TRBJ1-2|-|-|TRBV2
TGTGCCAGCAGTGATCAGGCATATGGCTACACCTTC
CASSDQAYGYTF
>TRBJ1-4|-|-|TRBV24-1
TGTGCCACCAGTGATTCAGGGGAGGAAGATGAAAAACTGTTTTTT
CATSDSGEEDEKLFF
>TRBJ1-5|-|-|TRBV6-5
TGTGCCAGCCAAATGGCCAATCCTCAGCCCCAGCATTTT
CASQMANPQPQHF
>TRBJ1-1|-|-|TRBV25-1
TGTGCCAGCAGTGTGGACCTAATGAACACTGAAGCTTTCTTT
CASSVDLMNTEAFF
>TRBJ1-3|-|TRBD1|TRBV5-1
TGCGCCAGCAGCTTGGGACAGGGCTTCGGAAACACCATATATTTT
CASSLGQGFGNTIYF
>TRBJ2-5|-|TRBD2|TRBV11-2
TGTGCCAGCAGCCCTAGCGGGGGGGCCCCCCAAGAGACCCAGTACTTC
CASSPSGGAPQETQYF
>TRBJ1-5|-|-|TRBV2
TGTGCCAGCAGTGAAATTCTCGGGGTCAATCAGCCCCAGCATTTT
CASSEILGVNQPQHF
>TRBJ2-1|-|TRBD2|TRBV7-2
TGTGCCAGCAGCCCAGTAGCGGGAGGCTGGTACAATGAGCAGTTCTTC
CASSPVAGGWYNEQFF
>TRBJ1-1|-|-|TRBV5-1
TGCGCCAGCAGCGTCGTCCCGGGGGACACTGAAGCTTTCTTT
CASSVVPGDTEAFF
>TRBJ2-1|-|TRBD2|TRBV20-1
TGCAGTGCTATTCTTAGCGGGAGTTGGGTCTTC
CSAILSGSWVF
>TRBJ1-1|few|TRBD1|TRBV5-1
TGCGCCAGCAGCGGTCAGGGGGTGGCTGAAGCTTTCTTT
CASSGQGVAEAFF
>TRBJ2-1|-|-|TRBV2
TGTGCCAGCAGTGTACCTTACTTTACCTACAATGAGCAGTTCTTC
CASSVPYFTYNEQFF